The T cell receptor (beta chain) described here comes from a study of identical twins. TCRdb processed the 5' RACE reads anew with MiXCR; each CDR3 protein has one entry. The sample records approximately 600,000 distinct CDR3 sequences, approximately 10% being singletons. The germline gives CDR1 SGHAT, CDR2 FQDESV (reference sequence). V was shortened by 2 bases and J by 3 bases, with 13 bases between the two germline ends. The CDR3 is 15 amino acids. This clonotype has a handful of counts. The same specimen was also included in a second study, on yellow fever vaccine responses in identical twins.

The sequence was collected from a woman between 18 and 29 years old in good health. Material: PBMCs. The V call is TRBV11-1, the J call TRBJ1-2, with a possible D match to TRBD1 (6 bases). The CDR3 sequence: CASSLSRGFDYGYTF. DNA for the CDR3: TGTGCCAGCAGCTTAAGCAGGGGTTTCGACTATGGCTACACCTTC. Variable domain in full (rest from reference TRBV11-1 and TRBJ1-2): EAEVAQSPRYKITEKSQAVAFWCDPISGHATLYWYRQILGQGPELLVQFQDESVVDDSQLPKDRFSAERLKGVDSTLKIQPAELGDSAMYLCASSLSRGFDYGYTFGSGTRLTVV.